The clone carrying this T cell receptor beta chain was seen a single time. This sample was included in a study of blood T cell repertoires in COVID-19. The table came from immunoSEQ multiplex PCR; TCRdb's copy has only in-frame clones and leaves some out. The repertoire holds hundreds of thousands of clones, with roughly nine tenths as singletons. Material: PBMCs or T cells enriched from blood (not recorded which). This receptor was obtained from a woman aged 45-60 years who had been exposed to COVID-19.

CDR3 loop: CASSARTGGSTQPQHF. CDR3 nucleotides: TGTGCCAGTAGTGCCCGGACAGGGGGTAGTACCCAGCCCCAGCATTTT. The chain couples TRBV19 to TRBJ1-5, with 10 nucleotides matching TRBD1. Losses at the gene ends were 5 bases for V and 7 bases for J; bases not matched to a gene: 11. The germline V gene encodes CDR1 LNHDA and CDR2 SQIVND (reference sequence). The CDR3 extends over 16 amino acids.